These T cell receptor beta chains were read from a single sample in a study of radiation and T cells in renal cell carcinoma. Produced via immunoSEQ multiplex PCR; TCRdb's table is partial and in-frame only. The sample comprises under 30,000 clones, 45% to 55% of which are singletons, and about 20% rests with the top ten. The sample here was tumor tissue, taken from a patient whose treatment was nephrectomy without radiotherapy. The receptors shown here come from a human donor with renal cell carcinoma. Both conserved end residues are part of each CDR3. The order of the fields is J gene, D gene, clone size, V gene, CDR3 protein, CDR3 DNA. The D gene is left open where the match is weak. Not every row has a clone size; where given, it reads once, few, many or a size class.

j_call: TRBJ2-3
d_call: TRBD1
clone_size: NA
v_call: TRBV13
cdr3_aa: CASSRDRHLDTQYF
cdr3_nt: TGTGCCAGCAGCCGGGACAGACATTTAGATACGCAGTATTTT

j_call: TRBJ2-1
d_call: TRBD2
clone_size: medium-sized
v_call: TRBV5-1
cdr3_aa: CASSLVAGGYNEQFF
cdr3_nt: TGCGCCAGCAGCTTGGTTGCGGGGGGGTACAATGAGCAGTTCTTC

j_call: TRBJ2-2
d_call: NA
clone_size: NA
v_call: TRBV6-5
cdr3_aa: CATQGSTGELFF
cdr3_nt: TGTGCCACCCAGGGTTCCACCGGGGAGCTGTTTTTT

j_call: TRBJ1-3
d_call: NA
clone_size: once
v_call: TRBV5-4
cdr3_aa: CASSVDRGGNTIYF
cdr3_nt: TGTGCCAGCAGCGTGGACAGAGGCGGAAACACCATATATTTT

j_call: TRBJ1-1
d_call: TRBD1
clone_size: once
v_call: TRBV2
cdr3_aa: CASREPGQGRVEAFF
cdr3_nt: TGTGCCAGCAGGGAACCGGGACAGGGGCGGGTTGAAGCTTTCTTT

j_call: TRBJ2-7
d_call: TRBD1
clone_size: large
v_call: TRBV29-1
cdr3_aa: CSVNRGRSYEQYF
cdr3_nt: TGCAGCGTTAATAGGGGGCGATCCTACGAGCAGTACTTC

j_call: TRBJ1-5
d_call: NA
clone_size: NA
v_call: TRBV15
cdr3_aa: CATSRDRHRTQHF
cdr3_nt: TGTGCCACCAGCAGAGATCGTCACCGGACCCAGCATTTT

j_call: TRBJ2-2
d_call: NA
clone_size: NA
v_call: TRBV4-3
cdr3_aa: CASSQDRADRVTGELFF
cdr3_nt: TGCGCCAGCAGCCAAGATAGGGCGGATCGGGTTACCGGGGAGCTGTTTTTT

j_call: TRBJ1-4
d_call: NA
clone_size: few
v_call: TRBV5-6
cdr3_aa: CASTEVGTRATNEKLFF
cdr3_nt: TGTGCCAGCACGGAAGTCGGAACAAGGGCAACTAATGAAAAACTGTTTTTT

j_call: TRBJ2-2
d_call: NA
clone_size: NA
v_call: TRBV27
cdr3_aa: CASSPNTGELFF
cdr3_nt: TGTGCCAGCAGTCCAAACACCGGGGAGCTGTTTTTT

j_call: TRBJ2-3
d_call: TRBD1
clone_size: few
v_call: TRBV7-2
cdr3_aa: CASSSDRAHTDTQYF
cdr3_nt: TGTGCCAGCAGCTCCGACAGGGCCCACACAGATACGCAGTATTTT

j_call: TRBJ1-1
d_call: NA
clone_size: few
v_call: TRBV4-3
cdr3_aa: CASSQDGGTEAFF
cdr3_nt: TGCGCCAGCAGCCAAGACGGGGGCACTGAAGCTTTCTTT

j_call: TRBJ2-7
d_call: TRBD2
clone_size: NA
v_call: TRBV6-5
cdr3_aa: CASTQLAGTYEQYF
cdr3_nt: TGTGCCAGCACACAACTAGCGGGGACCTACGAGCAGTACTTC

j_call: TRBJ1-1
d_call: TRBD1
clone_size: few
v_call: TRBV16
cdr3_aa: CASSQSGTGGMAFF
cdr3_nt: TGTGCCAGCAGCCAGTCCGGGACAGGGGGCATGGCTTTCTTT

j_call: TRBJ2-7
d_call: TRBD1
clone_size: NA
v_call: TRBV4-3
cdr3_aa: CASSQDRQGSYEQYF
cdr3_nt: TGCGCCAGCAGCCAAGATCGACAGGGCTCCTACGAGCAGTACTTC

j_call: TRBJ2-5
d_call: TRBD2
clone_size: NA
v_call: TRBV7-7
cdr3_aa: CASSSFGLAEETQYF
cdr3_nt: TGTGCCAGCAGCTCCTTCGGACTAGCGGAAGAGACCCAGTACTTC

j_call: TRBJ2-7
d_call: NA
clone_size: NA
v_call: TRBV10-3
cdr3_aa: CAISESIPRKGMLTYEQYF
cdr3_nt: TGTGCCATCAGTGAGTCTATCCCGAGGAAGGGAATGTTAACCTACGAGCAGTACTTC

j_call: TRBJ2-7
d_call: TRBD2
clone_size: few
v_call: TRBV11-2
cdr3_aa: CASSRAGTLSYEQYF
cdr3_nt: TGTGCCAGCAGCCGAGCGGGGACGTTATCCTACGAGCAGTACTTC

j_call: TRBJ1-1
d_call: NA
clone_size: NA
v_call: TRBV7-2
cdr3_aa: CASSLAGRPEAFF
cdr3_nt: TGTGCCAGCAGCTTAGCGGGACGACCTGAAGCTTTCTTT

j_call: TRBJ2-7
d_call: NA
clone_size: NA
v_call: TRBV7-2
cdr3_aa: CASSFGELIYEQYF
cdr3_nt: TGTGCCAGCAGCTTCGGGGAATTAATCTACGAGCAGTACTTC

j_call: TRBJ2-1
d_call: NA
clone_size: once
v_call: TRBV29-1
cdr3_aa: CSVGVSLGEQFF
cdr3_nt: TGCAGCGTTGGAGTATCACTGGGTGAGCAGTTCTTC

j_call: TRBJ2-7
d_call: TRBD1
clone_size: once
v_call: TRBV6-5
cdr3_aa: CASSYGQGVRYEQYF
cdr3_nt: TGTGCCAGCAGTTACGGGCAGGGGGTCAGATACGAGCAGTACTTC

j_call: TRBJ2-1
d_call: TRBD2
clone_size: NA
v_call: TRBV7-3
cdr3_aa: CASSSGGASNEQFF
cdr3_nt: TGTGCCAGCAGCTCCGGGGGGGCCTCCAATGAGCAGTTCTTC

j_call: TRBJ2-7
d_call: TRBD1
clone_size: NA
v_call: TRBV7-8
cdr3_aa: CASSLVGGRAVHEQYF
cdr3_nt: TGTGCCAGCAGCTTAGTAGGGGGCAGGGCAGTCCACGAGCAGTACTTC

j_call: TRBJ2-2
d_call: TRBD2
clone_size: NA
v_call: TRBV4-3
cdr3_aa: CASSQATSSGGETGELFF
cdr3_nt: TGCGCCAGCAGCCAAGCTACCTCTAGCGGGGGGGAAACCGGGGAGCTGTTTTTT

j_call: TRBJ2-7
d_call: TRBD1
clone_size: many
v_call: TRBV5-4
cdr3_aa: CASSLRTGPEYF
cdr3_nt: TGTGCCAGCAGCCTCCGGACAGGGCCGGAGTACTTC

j_call: TRBJ1-2
d_call: TRBD1
clone_size: NA
v_call: TRBV7-9
cdr3_aa: CASSPWDRTNYGYTF
cdr3_nt: TGTGCCAGCAGCCCCTGGGACAGAACTAACTATGGCTACACCTTC

j_call: TRBJ1-2
d_call: NA
clone_size: few
v_call: TRBV4-3
cdr3_aa: CASSQDGRPHNGYTF
cdr3_nt: TGCGCCAGCAGCCAAGATGGACGGCCCCATAATGGCTACACCTTC

j_call: TRBJ2-5
d_call: NA
clone_size: NA
v_call: TRBV5-1
cdr3_aa: CASSQGPLGTKETQYF
cdr3_nt: TGCGCCAGCAGCCAGGGGCCCCTGGGGACGAAAGAGACCCAGTACTTC

j_call: TRBJ1-4
d_call: TRBD1
clone_size: once
v_call: TRBV11-1
cdr3_aa: CASSSGTALGDEKLFF
cdr3_nt: TGTGCCAGCAGTTCGGGGACAGCCCTGGGGGATGAAAAACTGTTTTTT

j_call: TRBJ1-4
d_call: NA
clone_size: NA
v_call: TRBV7-6
cdr3_aa: CASSLEDGGEKLFF
cdr3_nt: TGTGCCAGCAGCTTAGAGGACGGGGGTGAAAAACTGTTTTTT

j_call: TRBJ2-7
d_call: TRBD1
clone_size: NA
v_call: TRBV7-2
cdr3_aa: CASSYRQGALSEQYF
cdr3_nt: TGTGCCAGCAGCTACCGACAGGGGGCCCTAAGCGAGCAGTACTTC

j_call: TRBJ2-5
d_call: NA
clone_size: once
v_call: TRBV2
cdr3_aa: CASSDIGSETQYF
cdr3_nt: TGTGCCAGCAGTGATATAGGGTCCGAGACCCAGTACTTC

j_call: TRBJ2-7
d_call: NA
clone_size: few
v_call: TRBV30
cdr3_aa: CAWSAGPGQYF
cdr3_nt: TGTGCCTGGAGTGCGGGACCGGGGCAGTACTTC

j_call: TRBJ2-7
d_call: NA
clone_size: NA
v_call: TRBV6-5
cdr3_aa: CASSYTGLDEQYF
cdr3_nt: TGTGCCAGCAGTTACACGGGGCTTGACGAGCAGTACTTC

j_call: TRBJ2-3
d_call: NA
clone_size: NA
v_call: TRBV7-2
cdr3_aa: CASTNTDTQYF
cdr3_nt: TGTGCCAGCACCAACACAGATACGCAGTATTTT

j_call: TRBJ2-3
d_call: NA
clone_size: few
v_call: TRBV7-3
cdr3_aa: CASSLIGRGSTDTQYF
cdr3_nt: TGTGCCAGCAGCTTAATTGGCAGGGGAAGCACAGATACGCAGTATTTT

j_call: TRBJ1-1
d_call: NA
clone_size: NA
v_call: TRBV5-4
cdr3_aa: CASTTDLNTEAFF
cdr3_nt: TGTGCCAGTACGACAGATTTGAACACTGAAGCTTTCTTT

j_call: TRBJ1-2
d_call: NA
clone_size: NA
v_call: TRBV11-2
cdr3_aa: CASSLVYGDGYTF
cdr3_nt: TGTGCCAGCAGCTTAGTGTACGGGGACGGCTACACCTTC

j_call: TRBJ1-1
d_call: NA
clone_size: NA
v_call: TRBV6-5
cdr3_aa: CASSTNKNTEAFF
cdr3_nt: TGTGCCAGCAGTACCAATAAGAACACTGAAGCTTTCTTT

j_call: TRBJ2-1
d_call: TRBD1
clone_size: NA
v_call: TRBV5-1
cdr3_aa: CASSAGQGRYNEQFF
cdr3_nt: TGCGCCAGCAGCGCCGGACAGGGGAGATACAATGAGCAGTTCTTC

j_call: TRBJ2-3
d_call: NA
clone_size: NA
v_call: TRBV29-1
cdr3_aa: CSVDGTPTDTQYF
cdr3_nt: TGCAGCGTTGACGGGACCCCCACAGATACGCAGTATTTT

j_call: TRBJ2-5
d_call: TRBD1
clone_size: NA
v_call: TRBV4-3
cdr3_aa: CASSQDRLWDRGRETQYF
cdr3_nt: TGCGCCAGCAGCCAAGACAGGCTCTGGGACAGGGGGCGAGAGACCCAGTACTTC

j_call: TRBJ1-4
d_call: NA
clone_size: NA
v_call: TRBV5-1
cdr3_aa: CASSLTGLNEKLFF
cdr3_nt: TGCGCCAGCAGCTTGACGGGCCTTAATGAAAAACTGTTTTTT

j_call: TRBJ2-1
d_call: TRBD2
clone_size: few
v_call: TRBV6-6
cdr3_aa: CASSVTPSGGNNEQFF
cdr3_nt: TGTGCCAGCAGCGTCACGCCTAGCGGGGGCAACAATGAGCAGTTCTTC

j_call: TRBJ1-6
d_call: NA
clone_size: few
v_call: TRBV5-6
cdr3_aa: CASSFPTVPVSPLHF
cdr3_nt: TGTGCCAGCAGCTTTCCGACAGTGCCCGTTTCACCCCTCCACTTT

j_call: TRBJ2-1
d_call: NA
clone_size: NA
v_call: TRBV29-1
cdr3_aa: CSVGDQWHEQFF
cdr3_nt: TGCAGCGTTGGGGACCAATGGCATGAGCAGTTCTTC

j_call: TRBJ1-1
d_call: NA
clone_size: NA
v_call: TRBV7-6
cdr3_aa: CASSPGGNTEAFF
cdr3_nt: TGTGCCAGCAGCCCGGGGGGGAACACTGAAGCTTTCTTT

j_call: TRBJ2-1
d_call: NA
clone_size: NA
v_call: TRBV29-1
cdr3_aa: CSVGSPLNLNEQFF
cdr3_nt: TGCAGCGTTGGGTCGCCCCTTAATCTCAATGAGCAGTTCTTC

j_call: TRBJ1-6
d_call: TRBD1
clone_size: medium-sized
v_call: TRBV7-6
cdr3_aa: CASSSTPPTGVNSPLHF
cdr3_nt: TGTGCCAGCAGCTCAACGCCCCCGACAGGGGTAAATTCACCCCTCCACTTT

j_call: TRBJ1-1
d_call: TRBD1
clone_size: NA
v_call: TRBV5-6
cdr3_aa: CASSLTGETEAFF
cdr3_nt: TGTGCCAGCAGCTTAACAGGGGAGACTGAAGCTTTCTTT

j_call: TRBJ2-7
d_call: TRBD1
clone_size: once
v_call: TRBV4-3
cdr3_aa: CASSQAGGSYEQYF
cdr3_nt: TGCGCCAGCAGCCAAGCAGGGGGCTCCTACGAGCAGTACTTC

j_call: TRBJ1-5
d_call: NA
clone_size: NA
v_call: TRBV4-1
cdr3_aa: CASRDPEGNQPQHF
cdr3_nt: TGCGCCAGCAGGGACCCAGAGGGCAATCAGCCCCAGCATTTT

j_call: TRBJ1-6
d_call: TRBD1
clone_size: NA
v_call: TRBV7-6
cdr3_aa: CASSLGVTGANSPLHF
cdr3_nt: TGTGCCAGCAGCTTAGGGGTGACAGGGGCGAATTCACCCCTCCACTTT

j_call: TRBJ2-7
d_call: NA
clone_size: NA
v_call: TRBV4-1
cdr3_aa: CASSQAKAYEQYF
cdr3_nt: TGCGCCAGCAGCCAAGCCAAGGCGTACGAGCAGTACTTC

j_call: TRBJ1-2
d_call: TRBD1
clone_size: few
v_call: TRBV27
cdr3_aa: CASSFGTAYGYTF
cdr3_nt: TGTGCCAGCAGTTTTGGGACAGCCTATGGCTACACCTTC